These T cell receptor beta chains were read from a single sample in a study of metastatic and nonmetastatic thyroid tumors. TCRdb recomputed clones from the PCR reads via MiXCR. The sample lists some 20,000 clones, about 24% occurring once. Specimen: tumor tissue. Every receptor here comes from a female donor with papillary thyroid cancer or a benign thyroid nodule (not recorded which). Some clones in this sample may be carry-over from other donors' samples. Each CDR3 is given with its conserved first and last residue. The order of the fields is D gene, V gene, J gene, clone size, CDR3 DNA, CDR3 protein. The D gene is left open where the match is weak. A row's size may be missing; if present it is once, few, many or a size class.

>-|TRBV4-1|TRBJ2-5|many
TGCGCCAGCAGCCAAGCTTTCGGGCCCCCCCCTAAGACCCAGTACTTC
CASSQAFGPPPKTQYF
>TRBD1|TRBV18|TRBJ2-7|medium-sized
TGTGCCAGCTCACCACAGGCCGGACAGGGTGGTCGCTACGAGCAGTACTTC
CASSPQAGQGGRYEQYF
>TRBD2|TRBV14|TRBJ2-1|many
TGTGCCAGCAGCCGATATAGCGGGAGGGCCAGTGATGAGCAGTTCTTC
CASSRYSGRASDEQFF
>-|TRBV28|TRBJ1-2|medium-sized
TGTGCCAGCAGTCTGGGAAGTAGGGTCTATGGCTACACCTTC
CASSLGSRVYGYTF
>-|TRBV20-1|TRBJ1-1|-
TGCAGTGCTTGGACATATGAAGCTTTCTTT
CSAWTYEAFF
>-|TRBV7-2|TRBJ2-1|large
TGTGCCAGCAGCTTAGACTACAATGAGCAGTTCTTC
CASSLDYNEQFF
>TRBD1|TRBV5-1|TRBJ1-2|medium-sized
TGCGCCAGCAGCCTTTTCAGAACCGGGACAGTCAACTATGGCTACACCTTC
CASSLFRTGTVNYGYTF
>-|TRBV30|TRBJ1-1|-
TGTGCCTGTGGGACAACCGAAGCTTTCTTT
CACGTTEAFF
>TRBD2|TRBV28|TRBJ2-1|few
TGTGCCAGCAGCCCATGGCGGGAGGGCCGGGATGAGCAGTTCTTC
CASSPWREGRDEQFF
>-|TRBV4-3|TRBJ2-4|many
TGCGCCAGCAGCTCCCGGACAGGAGCGGGCATTCAGTACTTC
CASSSRTGAGIQYF
>-|TRBV6-5|TRBJ1-4|many
TGTGCCAGCAGTTACGGGTCCGAAGGTGAAAAACTGTTTTTT
CASSYGSEGEKLFF
>TRBD2|TRBV6-1|TRBJ2-5|few
TGTGCCAGCAGTAACAAACTAGCGGGGACCCAGTACTTC
CASSNKLAGTQYF
>TRBD1|TRBV18|TRBJ1-6|once
TGTGCCAGCTCACCGGCACAGGGGTCACCCCTCCACTTT
CASSPAQGSPLHF
>-|TRBV20-1|TRBJ1-1|medium-sized
TGCAGTGCTAGAGGGACGCAAGCGAACACTGAAGCTTTCTTT
CSARGTQANTEAFF
>TRBD1|TRBV7-3|TRBJ1-3|few
TGTGCCAGCAGCCTGACAGGGGGCGGAAACACCATATATTTT
CASSLTGGGNTIYF
>TRBD1|TRBV4-3|TRBJ2-7|medium-sized
TGCGCCAGCAGCCAAGTCCGGGACAGGTCTTACGAGCAGTACTTC
CASSQVRDRSYEQYF
>TRBD2|TRBV5-1|TRBJ2-5|many
TGCGCCGGCAGCTTGGCCTGGACTAGCGGGAGAAGTTGGCAAGAGACCCAGTACTTC
CAGSLAWTSGRSWQETQYF
>TRBD1|TRBV6-5|TRBJ2-6|-
TGTGCCAGCAGCCGGGACAGTGGGAGCCTCTCTTGGGCCAACGTCCTGACTTTC
CASSRDSGSLSWANVLTF
>-|TRBV28|TRBJ2-2|many
TGTGCCAGCAGTCCCAGGAAGACGAACACCGGGGAGCTGTTTTTT
CASSPRKTNTGELFF
>TRBD2|TRBV5-1|TRBJ2-5|-
TGCGCCAGCAGCCAAGCGGGATACATGGGGGAGACCCAGTACTTC
CASSQAGYMGETQYF
>-|TRBV7-6|TRBJ2-2|-
TGTGCCAGCAGCTTAGCCGGAGTGCTCGGGACCGGGGAGCTGTTTTTT
CASSLAGVLGTGELFF
>-|TRBV25-1|TRBJ1-2|many
TGTGCCAGCAAATCCTACACCTTC
CASKSYTF
>-|TRBV14|TRBJ2-4|many
TGTGCCAGCAGCCAAGATGTGAGATTCTCAGCCAAAAACATTCAGTACTTC
CASSQDVRFSAKNIQYF
>-|TRBV12-3/TRBV12-4|TRBJ2-7|few
TGTGCCAGCAGTTTAACGTTCGGGGAGGGGGCGGTATCCTACGAGCAGTACTTC
CASSLTFGEGAVSYEQYF
>TRBD2|TRBV28|TRBJ2-5|many
TGTGCCAGCAGTGTAGCGGGAAAAGAGACCCAGTACTTC
CASSVAGKETQYF
>-|TRBV2|TRBJ1-2|few
TGTGCCAGCAGCCGCTCGATCGGAGACTATGGCTACACCTTC
CASSRSIGDYGYTF
>-|TRBV7-9|TRBJ1-4|many
TGTGCCAGCAGCAGGGGTCACAGAAAACTGTTTTTT
CASSRGHRKLFF
>-|TRBV5-1|TRBJ2-5|medium-sized
TGCGCCAGCAGCACCCCGGGACAACAAGAGACCCAGTACTTC
CASSTPGQQETQYF
>-|TRBV6-1|TRBJ1-4|few
TGTGCCAGCAGGGACCGAGAATCCGAAAAACTGTTTTTT
CASRDRESEKLFF
>-|TRBV2|TRBJ1-2|many
TGTGCCAGCAGTCCCCTGGACAGAGCCTATAACTATGGCTACACCTTC
CASSPLDRAYNYGYTF
>-|TRBV24-1|TRBJ2-5|-
TGTGCCACCAGTGATCCCCGACATGAACAGTGGAAGAGGCAAGAGACCCAGTACTTC
CATSDPRHEQWKRQETQYF